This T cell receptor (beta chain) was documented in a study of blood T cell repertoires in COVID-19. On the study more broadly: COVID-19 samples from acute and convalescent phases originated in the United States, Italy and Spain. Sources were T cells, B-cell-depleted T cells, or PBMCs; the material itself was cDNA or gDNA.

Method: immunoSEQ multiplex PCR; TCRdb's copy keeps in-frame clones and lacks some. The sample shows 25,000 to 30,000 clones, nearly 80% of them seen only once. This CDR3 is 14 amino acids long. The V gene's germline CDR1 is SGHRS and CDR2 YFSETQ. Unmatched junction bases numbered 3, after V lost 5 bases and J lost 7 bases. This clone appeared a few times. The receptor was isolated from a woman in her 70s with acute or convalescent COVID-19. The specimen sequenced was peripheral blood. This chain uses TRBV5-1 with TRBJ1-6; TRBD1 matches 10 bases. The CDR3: CASRPGQGNSPLHF. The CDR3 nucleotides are TGCGCCAGCAGACCGGGACAGGGGAATTCACCCCTCCACTTT.